Given below is one TCR beta chain in context. A much larger clone lies a single base off, so this may be a read error. The data stem from a study of shared clonotypes between healthy human individuals. J was trimmed by 4 bases and V by 3 bases; bases with no gene match: 13. This CDR3 is built from 18 residues. Looked up from germline, CDR1 is MGHRA and CDR2 is YSYEKL. Original analysis: Filtering differed since immunoSEQ provided only junctions, with no quality scores. This table comes from immunoSEQ multiplex PCR, and its TCRdb copy is limited to in-frame clones, with some not included. V and J calls plus clone size are reproduced from that table; the DNA served to infer D and trimming. This sample has about 560,000 clones; 70% to 80% occur once, and the top ten carry more than 10%.

Sequenced sample: PBMCs. The TCR comes from a woman in her forties in good health. Some clones in this sample may be carry-over from other donors' samples. The chain links TRBV4-1 to TRBJ2-2; 8 bases align to TRBD2. As DNA, the CDR3 is TGCGCCAGCAGCCACTCCAAGGCCAGCGGGAGTATCACCGGGGAGCTGTTTTTT. Translation gives CASSHSKASGSITGELFF.